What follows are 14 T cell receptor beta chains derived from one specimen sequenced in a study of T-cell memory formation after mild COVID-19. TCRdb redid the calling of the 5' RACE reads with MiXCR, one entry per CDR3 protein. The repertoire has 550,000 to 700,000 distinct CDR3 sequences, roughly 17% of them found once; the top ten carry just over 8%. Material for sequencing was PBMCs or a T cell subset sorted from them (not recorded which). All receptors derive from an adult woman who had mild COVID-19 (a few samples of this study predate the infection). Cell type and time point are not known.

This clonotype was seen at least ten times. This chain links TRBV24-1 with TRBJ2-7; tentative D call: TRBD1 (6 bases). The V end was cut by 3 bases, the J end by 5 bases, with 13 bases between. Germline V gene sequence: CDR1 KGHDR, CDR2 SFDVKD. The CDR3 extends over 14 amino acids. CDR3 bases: TGTGCCACCAGTGATCCGAGGGGGAACGACGAGCAGTACTTC. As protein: CATSDPRGNDEQYF.

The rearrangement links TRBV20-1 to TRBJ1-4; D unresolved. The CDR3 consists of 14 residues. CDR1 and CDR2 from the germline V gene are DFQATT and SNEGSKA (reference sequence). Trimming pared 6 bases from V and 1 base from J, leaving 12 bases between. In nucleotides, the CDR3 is TGCAGTGCAGTCGTTGGAGGAACTAATGAAAAACTGTTTTTT. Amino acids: CSAVVGGTNEKLFF.

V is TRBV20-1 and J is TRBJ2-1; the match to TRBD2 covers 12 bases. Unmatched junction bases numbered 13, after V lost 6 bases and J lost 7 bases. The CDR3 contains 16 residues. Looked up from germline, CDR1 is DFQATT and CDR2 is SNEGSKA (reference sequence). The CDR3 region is CSATSGGSLSGNEQFF. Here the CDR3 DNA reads TGCAGTGCAACTAGCGGGGGGAGCTTATCTGGGAATGAGCAGTTCTTC.

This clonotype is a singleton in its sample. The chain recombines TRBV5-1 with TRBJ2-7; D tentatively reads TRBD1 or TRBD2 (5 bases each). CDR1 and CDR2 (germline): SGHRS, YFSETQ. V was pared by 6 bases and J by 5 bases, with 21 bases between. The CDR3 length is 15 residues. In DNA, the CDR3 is TGCGCCAGCACCCGAGGGCCACAGGTGGTACACGAGCAGTACTTC. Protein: CASTRGPQVVHEQYF. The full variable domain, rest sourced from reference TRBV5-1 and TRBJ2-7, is KAGVTQTPRYLIKTRGQQVTLSCSPISGHRSVSWYQQTPGQGLQFLFEYFSETQRNKGNFPGRFSGRQFSNSRSEMNVSTLELGDSALYLCASTRGPQVVHEQYFGPGTRLTVT.

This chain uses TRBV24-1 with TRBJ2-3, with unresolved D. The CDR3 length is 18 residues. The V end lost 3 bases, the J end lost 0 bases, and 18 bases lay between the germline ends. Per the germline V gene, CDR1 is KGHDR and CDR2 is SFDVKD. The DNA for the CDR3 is TGTGCCACCAGTGATCCCGGACGGAGTTTAACTAGCACAGATACGCAGTATTTT. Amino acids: CATSDPGRSLTSTDTQYF.

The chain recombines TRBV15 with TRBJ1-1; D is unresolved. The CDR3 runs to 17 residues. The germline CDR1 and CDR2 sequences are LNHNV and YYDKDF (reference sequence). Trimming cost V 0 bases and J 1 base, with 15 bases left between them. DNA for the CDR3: TGTGCCACCAGCAGAGATGGTGCAGGCCCCGGGAACACTGAAGCTTTCTTT. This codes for CATSRDGAGPGNTEAFF.

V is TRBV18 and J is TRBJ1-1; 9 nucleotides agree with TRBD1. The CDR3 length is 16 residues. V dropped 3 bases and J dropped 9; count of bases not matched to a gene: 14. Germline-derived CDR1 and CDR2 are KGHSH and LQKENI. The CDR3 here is CASSPVHRGPTFKAFF. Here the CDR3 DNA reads TGTGCCAGCTCACCGGTCCACAGGGGGCCCACTTTCAAAGCTTTCTTT.

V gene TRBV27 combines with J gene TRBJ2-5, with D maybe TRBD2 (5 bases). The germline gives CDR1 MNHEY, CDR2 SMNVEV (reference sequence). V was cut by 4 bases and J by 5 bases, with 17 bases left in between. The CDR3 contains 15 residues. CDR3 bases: TGTGCCAGCAGTTCCCACCTTGGTCGGAGGGAGACCCAGTACTTC. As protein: CASSSHLGRRETQYF.

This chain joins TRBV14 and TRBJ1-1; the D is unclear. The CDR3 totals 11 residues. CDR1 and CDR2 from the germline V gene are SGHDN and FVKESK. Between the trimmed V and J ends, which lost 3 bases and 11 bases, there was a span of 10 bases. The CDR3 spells CASSHSSVAFF. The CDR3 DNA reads TGTGCCAGCAGCCATTCGAGTGTGGCTTTCTTT.

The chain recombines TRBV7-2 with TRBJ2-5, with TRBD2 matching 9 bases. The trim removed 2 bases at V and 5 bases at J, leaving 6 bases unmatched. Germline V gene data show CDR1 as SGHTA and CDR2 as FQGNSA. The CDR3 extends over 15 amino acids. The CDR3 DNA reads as TGTGCCAGCAGCTTAACCGGACTAGCGTCGGAGACCCAGTACTTC. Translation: CASSLTGLASETQYF.

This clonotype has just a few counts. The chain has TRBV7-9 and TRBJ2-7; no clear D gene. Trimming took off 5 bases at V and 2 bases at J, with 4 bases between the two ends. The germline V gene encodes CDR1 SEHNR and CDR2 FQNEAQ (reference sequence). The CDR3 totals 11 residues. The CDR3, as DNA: TGTGCCAGCAGCGTGACCTACGAGCAGTACTTC. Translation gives CASSVTYEQYF.

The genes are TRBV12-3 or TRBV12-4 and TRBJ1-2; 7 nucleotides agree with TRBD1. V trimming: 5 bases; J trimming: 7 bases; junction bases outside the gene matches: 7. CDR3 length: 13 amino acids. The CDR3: CASSKAGGGGYTF. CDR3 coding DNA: TGTGCCAGCAGTAAGGCAGGGGGAGGTGGCTACACCTTC.

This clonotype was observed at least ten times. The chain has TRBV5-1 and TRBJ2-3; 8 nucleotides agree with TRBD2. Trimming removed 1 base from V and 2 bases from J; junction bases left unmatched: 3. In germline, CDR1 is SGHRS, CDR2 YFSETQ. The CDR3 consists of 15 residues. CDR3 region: CASSLQRGNTDTQYF. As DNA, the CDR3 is TGCGCCAGCAGCTTGCAGCGGGGGAACACAGATACGCAGTATTTT.

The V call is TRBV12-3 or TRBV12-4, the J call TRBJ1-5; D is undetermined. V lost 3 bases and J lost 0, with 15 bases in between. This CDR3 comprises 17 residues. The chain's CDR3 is CASSLGGLLNSNQPQHF. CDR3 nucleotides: TGTGCCAGCAGTTTGGGTGGGCTGCTAAATAGCAATCAGCCCCAGCATTTT.